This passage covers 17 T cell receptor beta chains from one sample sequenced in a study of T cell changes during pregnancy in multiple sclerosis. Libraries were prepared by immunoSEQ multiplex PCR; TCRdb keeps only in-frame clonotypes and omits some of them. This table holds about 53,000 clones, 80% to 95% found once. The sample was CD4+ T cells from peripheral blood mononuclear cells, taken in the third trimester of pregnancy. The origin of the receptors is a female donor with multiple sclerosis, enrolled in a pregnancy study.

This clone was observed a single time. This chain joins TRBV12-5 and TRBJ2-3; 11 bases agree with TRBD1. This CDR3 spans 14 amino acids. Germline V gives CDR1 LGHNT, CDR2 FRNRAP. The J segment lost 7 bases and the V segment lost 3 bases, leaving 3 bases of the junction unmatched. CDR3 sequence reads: CASGLGQGANTQYF. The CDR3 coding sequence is TGTGCTAGTGGTTTAGGACAGGGGGCGAATACGCAGTATTTT.

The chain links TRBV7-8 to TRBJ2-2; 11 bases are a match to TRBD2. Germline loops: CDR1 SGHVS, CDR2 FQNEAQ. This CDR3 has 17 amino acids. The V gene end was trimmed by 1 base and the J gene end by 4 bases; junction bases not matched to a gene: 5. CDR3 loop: CASSLGRLAGLTGELFF. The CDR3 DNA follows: TGTGCCAGCAGCTTAGGGAGACTAGCGGGACTCACCGGGGAGCTGTTTTTT.

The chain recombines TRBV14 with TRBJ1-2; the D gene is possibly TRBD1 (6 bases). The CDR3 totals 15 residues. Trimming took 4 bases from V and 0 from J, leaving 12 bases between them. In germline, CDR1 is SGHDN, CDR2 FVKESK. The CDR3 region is CASSLQRQANYGYTF. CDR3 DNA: TGTGCCAGCAGCCTCCAAAGACAGGCTAACTATGGCTACACCTTC.

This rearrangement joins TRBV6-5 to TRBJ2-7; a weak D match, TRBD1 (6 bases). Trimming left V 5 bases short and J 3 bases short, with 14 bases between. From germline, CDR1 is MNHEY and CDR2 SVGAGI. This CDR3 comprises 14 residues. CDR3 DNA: TGTGCCAGCAGTCGGTATACAGGGTTCTACGAGCAGTACTTC. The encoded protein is CASSRYTGFYEQYF.

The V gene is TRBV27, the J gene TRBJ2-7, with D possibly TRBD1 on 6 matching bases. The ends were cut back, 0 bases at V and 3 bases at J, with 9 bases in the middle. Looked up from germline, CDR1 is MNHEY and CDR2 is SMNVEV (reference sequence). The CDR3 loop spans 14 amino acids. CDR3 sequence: CASSLSDRIYEQYF. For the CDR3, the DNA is TGTGCCAGCAGTTTATCGGACAGAATCTACGAGCAGTACTTC.

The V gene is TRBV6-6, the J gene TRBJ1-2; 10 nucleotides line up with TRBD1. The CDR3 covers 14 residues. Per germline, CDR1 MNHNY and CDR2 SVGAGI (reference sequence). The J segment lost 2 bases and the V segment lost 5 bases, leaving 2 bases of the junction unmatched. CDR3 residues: CASSLGQGNYGYTF. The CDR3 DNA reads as TGTGCCAGCAGTCTGGGACAGGGGAACTATGGCTACACCTTC.

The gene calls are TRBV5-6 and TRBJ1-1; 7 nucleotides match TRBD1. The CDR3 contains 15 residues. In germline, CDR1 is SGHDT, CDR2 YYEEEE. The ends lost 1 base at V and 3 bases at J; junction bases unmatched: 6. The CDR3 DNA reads TGTGCCAGCAGCTTGACCAGGGGGTGGGACACTGAAGCTTTCTTT. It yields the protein CASSLTRGWDTEAFF. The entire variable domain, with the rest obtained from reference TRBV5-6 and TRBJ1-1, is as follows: DAGVTQSPTHLIKTRGQQVTLRCSPKSGHDTVSWYQQALGQGPQFIFQYYEEEERQRGNFPDRFSGHQFPNYSSELNVNALLLGDSALYLCASSLTRGWDTEAFFGQGTRLTVV.

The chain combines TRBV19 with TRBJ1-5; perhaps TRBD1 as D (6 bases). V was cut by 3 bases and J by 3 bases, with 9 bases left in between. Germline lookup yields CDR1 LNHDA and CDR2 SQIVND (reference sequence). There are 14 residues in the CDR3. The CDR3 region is CASSIDRFNQPQHF. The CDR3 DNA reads TGTGCCAGTAGTATTGACAGGTTCAATCAGCCCCAGCATTTT.

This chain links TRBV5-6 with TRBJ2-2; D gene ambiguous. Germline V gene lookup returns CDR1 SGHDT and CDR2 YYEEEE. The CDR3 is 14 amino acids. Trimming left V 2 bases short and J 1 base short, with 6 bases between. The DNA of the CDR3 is TGTGCCAGCAGCTTAGCCGGGAACACCGGGGAGCTGTTTTTT. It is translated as CASSLAGNTGELFF.

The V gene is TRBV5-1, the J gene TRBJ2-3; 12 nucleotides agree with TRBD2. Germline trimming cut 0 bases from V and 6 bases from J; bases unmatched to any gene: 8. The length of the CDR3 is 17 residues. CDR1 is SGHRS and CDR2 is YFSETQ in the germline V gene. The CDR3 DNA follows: TGCGCCAGCAGCTTGGGGGCTAGCGGGGGGGCCTTTGATACGCAGTATTTT. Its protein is CASSLGASGGAFDTQYF.

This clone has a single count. CDR3 sequence: CASALFGDSTDTQYF. The CDR3, as DNA: TGTGCTAGTGCCTTGTTCGGTGATAGCACAGATACGCAGTATTTT. This chain connects TRBV12-5 to TRBJ2-3; D is unresolved. This CDR3 has 15 amino acids. V was clipped by 7 bases and J by 0 bases, with 14 bases between them. CDR1 and CDR2 (germline): LGHNT, FRNRAP.

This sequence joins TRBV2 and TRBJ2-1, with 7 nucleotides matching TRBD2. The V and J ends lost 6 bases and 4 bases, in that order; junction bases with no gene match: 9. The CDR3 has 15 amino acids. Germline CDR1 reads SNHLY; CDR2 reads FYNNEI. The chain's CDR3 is CASRVGGGTYNEQFF. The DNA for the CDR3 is TGTGCCAGCAGGGTTGGGGGGGGTACGTACAATGAGCAGTTCTTC.

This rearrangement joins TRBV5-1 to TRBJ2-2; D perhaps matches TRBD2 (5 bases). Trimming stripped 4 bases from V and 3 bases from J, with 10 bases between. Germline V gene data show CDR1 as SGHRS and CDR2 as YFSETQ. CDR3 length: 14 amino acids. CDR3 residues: CASSDGEYTGELFF. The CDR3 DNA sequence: TGCGCCAGCAGCGACGGGGAGTACACCGGGGAGCTGTTTTTT.

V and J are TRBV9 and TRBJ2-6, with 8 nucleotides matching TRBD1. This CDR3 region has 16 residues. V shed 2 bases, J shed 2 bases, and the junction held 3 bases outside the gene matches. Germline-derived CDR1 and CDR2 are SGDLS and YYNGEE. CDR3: CASSVTQGAGANVLTF. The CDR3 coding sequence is TGTGCCAGCAGCGTGACACAGGGGGCTGGGGCCAACGTCCTGACTTTC.

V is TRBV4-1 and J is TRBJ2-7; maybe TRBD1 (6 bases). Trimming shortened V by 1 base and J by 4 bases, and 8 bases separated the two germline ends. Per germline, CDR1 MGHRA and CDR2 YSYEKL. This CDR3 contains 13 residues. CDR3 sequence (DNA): TGCGCCAGCAGCCAAGTGGGGGCGTACGAGCAGTACTTC. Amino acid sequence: CASSQVGAYEQYF.

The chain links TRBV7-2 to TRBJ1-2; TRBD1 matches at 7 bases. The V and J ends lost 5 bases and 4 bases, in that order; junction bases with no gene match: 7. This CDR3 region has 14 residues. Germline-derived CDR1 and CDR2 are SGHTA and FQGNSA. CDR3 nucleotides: TGTGCCAGCAGCCCGTCAGGGGGTATCTATGGCTACACCTTC. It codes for CASSPSGGIYGYTF.

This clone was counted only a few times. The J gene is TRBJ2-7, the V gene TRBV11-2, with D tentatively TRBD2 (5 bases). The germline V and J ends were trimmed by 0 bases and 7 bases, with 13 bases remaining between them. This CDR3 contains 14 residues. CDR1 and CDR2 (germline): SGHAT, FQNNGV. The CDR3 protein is CASSLDRKSGEQYF. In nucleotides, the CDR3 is TGTGCCAGCAGCTTAGATCGGAAGTCGGGGGAGCAGTACTTC.